The 2 T cell receptor beta chains given below trace back to one sample, sequenced in a study of T cell responses to AZD1222 COVID-19 vaccine. The table came from immunoSEQ multiplex PCR; TCRdb's copy has only in-frame clones and leaves some out. The profile shows some 140,000 clones, roughly 85% of them singletons. The sample here was peripheral blood, taken 28 days after the second dose of the MenACWY control vaccine. These receptors came from an adult who received the MenACWY meningococcal vaccine as a control.

The CDR3 nucleotides are TGTGCCAGCAGTGACTCCGAGGATCGGCCCCAGCATTTT. As protein: CASSDSEDRPQHF. The V gene is TRBV6-4, the J gene TRBJ1-5; D uncertain. The length of the CDR3 is 13 residues. V lost 0 bases and J lost 9, with 9 bases in between. Per germline, CDR1 MRHNA and CDR2 SNTAGT.

The chain combines TRBV25-1 with TRBJ1-4; perhaps TRBD1 as D (6 bases). CDR3 length: 15 residues. Trimming shortened V by 4 bases and J by 5 bases, and 14 bases separated the two germline ends. The germline CDR1 and CDR2 sequences are MGHDK and SYGVNS. CDR3 sequence: CASSAQGLGNEKLFF. The CDR3 DNA reads TGTGCCAGCAGTGCTCAGGGGTTGGGGAATGAAAAACTGTTTTTT.